Below are 3 T cell receptor beta chains sequenced from a single sample in a study of T-cell reconstitution after alpha-beta-depleted transplantation in children. Unique molecular identifiers were incorporated into the prepared TCRbeta library. TCRdb called the PCR reads again in MiXCR, with one record for every CDR3 protein. The sample contains under 750,000 distinct CDR3 sequences, 23% of which appear only once. The specimen comprised PBMCs, mostly from graft donor cells, sampled 360 days after TCRalphabeta/CD19-depleted stem cell transplant. Receptors originate from a boy less than two years old who had a stem cell transplant for acute myeloid leukemia, so the T cells may come from the graft donor.

J is TRBJ2-4 and V is TRBV25-1; 7 positions match TRBD1. Looked up from germline, CDR1 is MGHDK and CDR2 is SYGVNS. There are 13 residues in the CDR3. The ends lost 6 bases at V and 6 bases at J; junction bases unmatched: 5. CDR3 bases: TGTGCCAGCAGCCAAGGGACAGCAAACATTCAGTACTTC. The encoded protein is CASSQGTANIQYF. Drawing the rest from reference TRBV25-1 and TRBJ2-4, the complete variable domain is EADIYQTPRYLVIGTGKKITLECSQTMGHDKMYWYQQDPGMELHLIHYSYGVNSTEKGDLSSESTVSRIRTEHFPLTLESARPSHTSQYLCASSQGTANIQYFGAGTRLSVL.

Concerning this clonotype: This may be a read error, as it is one base from a much larger clone. V usage is TRBV12-3 or TRBV12-4 and J usage is TRBJ2-3; 10 positions agree with TRBD1. CDR3 length: 19 amino acids. The DNA of the CDR3 is TGTGCCCGCAGTTTGGGTCCCGGGACAGGGGCCCTCTCCACAGATACGCAGTATTTT. This codes for CARSLGPGTGALSTDTQYF.

This clonotype was found many times. The chain links TRBV11-2 to TRBJ2-1; D is undetermined. The V end was cut by 1 base, the J end by 0 bases, with 10 bases between. Looked up from germline, CDR1 is SGHAT and CDR2 is FQNNGV. CDR3 length: 16 amino acids. The CDR3 DNA reads as TGTGCCAGCAGCTTAGTCCCCAGCAGCTCCTACAATGAGCAGTTCTTC. Protein: CASSLVPSSSYNEQFF. Variable domain in full (rest from reference TRBV11-2 and TRBJ2-1): EAGVAQSPRYKIIEKRQSVAFWCNPISGHATLYWYQQILGQGPKLLIQFQNNGVVDDSQLPKDRFSAERLKGVDSTLKIQPAKLEDSAVYLCASSLVPSSSYNEQFFGPGTRLTVL.